The 18 T cell receptor beta chains listed next were all sequenced from one sample in a study of blood T cells in healthy people across ages. A second roughly 6 to 11 cycle PCR used barcoded and J-beta primers. TCRdb reanalysed the 5' RACE reads using MiXCR and keeps one entry per CDR3 protein. The top ten hold 20% to 25% of the sample, which has roughly 1.9 million distinct CDR3 sequences, about two fifths seen once. Sequenced sample: blood. These receptors were collected from a human donor in good health.

V is TRBV11-2 and J is TRBJ2-7; D unresolved. The CDR3 runs to 14 residues. V was trimmed by 2 bases and J by 5 bases, leaving 13 bases between them. Germline assignment: CDR1 SGHAT and CDR2 FQNNGV. This chain's CDR3 is CASSLSGRQDEQYF. The CDR3 DNA follows: TGTGCCAGCAGCTTATCCGGGCGTCAGGACGAGCAGTACTTC.

The table lists this clonotype with a few counts. The chain links TRBV20-1 to TRBJ2-3; D gene uncertain. From germline, CDR1 is DFQATT and CDR2 SNEGSKA (reference sequence). V was clipped by 2 bases and J by 2 bases, with 11 bases between them. This CDR3 is built from 14 residues. As DNA, the CDR3 is TGCAGTGCTAGATTTGGCGGATCCACAGATACGCAGTATTTT. Protein product: CSARFGGSTDTQYF.

The rearrangement joins TRBV12-3 or TRBV12-4 to TRBJ1-2; 8 bases agree with TRBD1. This CDR3 is 16 amino acids long. The V segment lost 4 bases and the J segment 7 bases; nucleotides outside the gene matches: 14. CDR3 coding DNA: TGTGCCAGCAGTTCGGGACAGGAGGCTGTCGGTATTGGCTACACCTTC. This sequence encodes CASSSGQEAVGIGYTF.

As regards this clonotype: The junction differs from germline at one of its ends, possibly a read error. The J gene is TRBJ2-1, the V gene TRBV12-3 or TRBV12-4; the match to TRBD2 covers 7 bases. The CDR3 spans 16 residues. In DNA form, the CDR3 reads TGCGCCAGCAGTCGACGGAGCGGGGTACCATACAATGAGCAGTTCTTC. Translating it yields CASSRRSGVPYNEQFF.

V usage is TRBV20-1 and J usage is TRBJ1-2; possibly TRBD1 for D (6 bases). The CDR3 spans 12 residues. Trimming took 5 bases from V and 4 from J, leaving 11 bases between them. The germline CDR1 and CDR2 sequences are DFQATT and SNEGSKA (reference sequence). CDR3 protein: CSAPGAGYGYTF. The CDR3, as DNA: TGCAGTGCTCCAGGGGCGGGCTATGGCTACACCTTC.

The V gene is TRBV10-3, the J gene TRBJ1-2, with 7 bases matching TRBD1. CDR3 length: 18 residues. The germline V gene encodes CDR1 ENHRY and CDR2 SYGVKD. J lost 1 base, V lost 6 bases, and 17 bases had no gene match. The CDR3: CAISLQPHGRDSNYGYTF. The CDR3 region has the DNA TGTGCCATCAGCCTCCAACCACATGGGAGGGACAGTAACTATGGCTACACCTTC.

The chain is built from TRBV29-1 and TRBJ2-5, with 10 bases identical to TRBD2. The CDR3 covers 14 residues. The germline V gene has CDR1 SQVTM and CDR2 ANQGSEA. The J segment lost 5 bases and the V segment lost 4 bases, leaving 7 bases of the junction unmatched. CDR3: CSVGLVLAGETQYF. In DNA form, the CDR3 reads TGCAGCGTTGGTCTGGTACTAGCGGGGGAGACCCAGTACTTC.

A word on this clonotype: In this CDR3 the conserved last residue, phenylalanine or tryptophan, is missing, so a read error is likely. This rearrangement joins TRBV6-6 to TRBJ1-2, with D possibly TRBD1 on 5 matching bases. Between the trimmed V and J ends, which lost 6 bases and 8 bases, there was a span of 22 bases. Germline CDR1 MNHNY, CDR2 SVGAGI (reference sequence). The CDR3 runs 15 residues. CDR3 amino acids: CASSSTVRDVKGYTV. CDR3 DNA sequence: TGTGCCAGCAGCTCGACCGTCCGGGACGTTAAAGGCTACACCGTC.

The V call is TRBV5-1, the J call TRBJ1-6, with D maybe TRBD1 (6 bases). CDR1 is SGHRS, CDR2 YFSETQ, per germline. The V and J ends lost 1 base and 0 bases respectively, with 11 bases between them. CDR3 length: 17 residues. The CDR3 nucleotides are TGCGCCAGCAGCTTGACAGGGATGAGCTCCTATAATTCACCCCTCCACTTT. This codes for CASSLTGMSSYNSPLHF.

This clonotype was seen a handful of times. V and J are TRBV7-2 and TRBJ1-4; 7 bases line up with TRBD1. The CDR3 sequence is 14 residues long. Per germline, CDR1 SGHTA and CDR2 FQGNSA. The J segment lost 7 bases and the V segment lost 5 bases, leaving 7 bases of the junction unmatched. CDR3 sequence reads: CASSPRDSPEKLFF. CDR3 in DNA: TGTGCCAGCAGCCCCCGGGACAGTCCTGAAAAACTGTTTTTT. Using reference TRBV7-2 and TRBJ1-4 for the parts outside the CDR3, the full variable domain is GAGVSQSPSNKVTEKGKDVELRCDPISGHTALYWYRQSLGQGLEFLIYFQGNSAPDKSGLPSDRFSAERTGGSVSTLTIQRTQQEDSAVYLCASSPRDSPEKLFFGSGTQLSVL.

V is TRBV20-1 and J is TRBJ2-5; D might be TRBD2 (7 bases). The J call may be in error: the DNA end matches TRBJ2-7 better. CDR3 size: 14 residues. The germline CDR1 and CDR2 sequences are DFQATT and SNEGSKA (reference sequence). For the CDR3, the DNA is TGCAGTGCTAGAGATGGGGGGGGCCTGTACGAGCAGTACTTC. It encodes CSARDGGGLYEQYF.

This clonotype was counted between two and nine times. Relative to the germline gene, one junction end is altered; a read error may explain this. This chain joins TRBV5-1 and TRBJ1-2; D gene unclear. There are 14 residues in the CDR3. Germline V lookup: CDR1 SGHRS, CDR2 YFSETQ. In DNA form, the CDR3 reads TGTGCCAGCAGCCCTCTGACCGGGGACTATGGCTACACCTTC. The encoded protein is CASSPLTGDYGYTF. The complete variable domain, with remaining parts taken from reference TRBV5-1 and TRBJ1-2, reads KAGVTQTPRYLIKTRGQQVTLSCSPISGHRSVSWYQQTPGQGLQFLFEYFSETQRNKGNFPGRFSGRQFSNSRSEMNVSTLELGDSALYLCASSPLTGDYGYTFGSGTRLTVV.

This clonotype was seen repeatedly, ten times or more. V is TRBV11-2 and J is TRBJ2-1; no clear D gene. This CDR3 has 11 amino acids. Germline CDR1 reads SGHAT; CDR2 reads FQNNGV. V was cut by 2 bases and J by 8 bases, with 4 bases left in between. This CDR3 is CASSLSHEQFF. DNA of the CDR3: TGTGCCAGCAGCTTATCCCATGAGCAGTTCTTC.

The V and J genes are TRBV4-1 and TRBJ2-7; 9 positions agree with TRBD1. The J segment lost 3 bases and the V segment lost 6 bases, leaving 9 bases of the junction unmatched. The CDR3 runs 15 residues. The V gene's germline CDR1 is MGHRA and CDR2 YSYEKL. The DNA of the CDR3 is TGCGCCAGCAGGTTCGGACAGGGGAATCGCTACGAGCAGTACTTC. Translation: CASRFGQGNRYEQYF.

This rearrangement joins TRBV15 to TRBJ1-1; D gene uncertain. V shed 2 bases and J shed 0 bases, with 22 bases lying between them. Germline V CDR1 and CDR2: LNHNV, YYDKDF (reference sequence). The CDR3 has 19 residues. CDR3 in amino acids: CATSRTNGYTLGMNTEAFF. In nucleotides, the CDR3 is TGTGCCACCAGCAGAACGAACGGCTATACATTAGGAATGAACACTGAAGCTTTCTTT.

This clonotype has a single count. The rearrangement joins TRBV4-3 to TRBJ1-2, with no clear D. This CDR3 is built from 15 residues. Between the trimmed V and J ends, which lost 0 bases and 0 bases, there was a span of 8 bases. The germline gives CDR1 LGHNA, CDR2 YSLEER. The chain's CDR3 is CASSQDTPSNYGYTF. CDR3 nucleotide sequence: TGCGCCAGCAGCCAAGATACCCCGTCTAACTATGGCTACACCTTC.

The CDR3 sequence is CASSLFSVTYNEQFF. CDR3 nucleotide sequence: TGTGCCAGCAGCTTATTTAGCGTTACCTACAATGAGCAGTTCTTC. The V call is TRBV7-9, the J call TRBJ2-1; a weak D match, TRBD2 (5 bases). V lost 2 bases and J 2 bases, leaving 10 bases between the germline ends. Germline loops: CDR1 SEHNR, CDR2 FQNEAQ (reference sequence). The CDR3 has 15 residues.

The sample holds a few counts of this clonotype. V is TRBV20-1 and J is TRBJ2-3; TRBD2 is a possible D gene (6 bases). The CDR3 has 14 amino acids. Germline CDR1 DFQATT, CDR2 SNEGSKA (reference sequence). V was clipped by 7 bases and J by 3 bases, with 17 bases between them. The CDR3 sequence: CSGKGPGGTDTQYF. The CDR3 DNA is TGCAGTGGCAAGGGCCCAGGAGGGACAGATACGCAGTATTTT.